What follows is one TCR beta chain and its context. Its antigen remains unknown. Authors of the study amplified TCR beta CDR3 regions from RNA transcripts. TCR CDR3 regions were first amplified by RT-PCR with HTBI primers. MiXCR, applied by TCRdb to the multiplex PCR reads, yields one record per CDR3 protein. This table has 200,000 to 300,000 distinct CDR3 sequences, around 25% appearing once. The entry originates in a study of T cells in Graves' hyperthyroidism and ophthalmopathy. Points from the study as a whole: Most expanded thyroid clonotypes above 0.001 recurred in blood. Ophthalmopathy onset followed model prediction by a median approximately 7 months.

The authors obtained PBMCs from roughly 10 ml of fresh peripheral blood. Trimming removed 8 bases from V and 1 base from J, with 15 bases in between. The length of the CDR3 is 14 residues. The V gene's germline CDR1 is MDHEN and CDR2 SYDVKM. The sequenced material came from blood. The J gene is TRBJ2-7, the V gene TRBV28; D tentatively fits TRBD1 or TRBD2 (5 bases each). The clonotype comes from a woman aged 35 to 49 with Graves' ophthalmopathy. The CDR3, as DNA: TGTGCCAGCTCTGTCCCGGGACCATCCTACGAGCAGTACTTC. Amino acid sequence: CASSVPGPSYEQYF.